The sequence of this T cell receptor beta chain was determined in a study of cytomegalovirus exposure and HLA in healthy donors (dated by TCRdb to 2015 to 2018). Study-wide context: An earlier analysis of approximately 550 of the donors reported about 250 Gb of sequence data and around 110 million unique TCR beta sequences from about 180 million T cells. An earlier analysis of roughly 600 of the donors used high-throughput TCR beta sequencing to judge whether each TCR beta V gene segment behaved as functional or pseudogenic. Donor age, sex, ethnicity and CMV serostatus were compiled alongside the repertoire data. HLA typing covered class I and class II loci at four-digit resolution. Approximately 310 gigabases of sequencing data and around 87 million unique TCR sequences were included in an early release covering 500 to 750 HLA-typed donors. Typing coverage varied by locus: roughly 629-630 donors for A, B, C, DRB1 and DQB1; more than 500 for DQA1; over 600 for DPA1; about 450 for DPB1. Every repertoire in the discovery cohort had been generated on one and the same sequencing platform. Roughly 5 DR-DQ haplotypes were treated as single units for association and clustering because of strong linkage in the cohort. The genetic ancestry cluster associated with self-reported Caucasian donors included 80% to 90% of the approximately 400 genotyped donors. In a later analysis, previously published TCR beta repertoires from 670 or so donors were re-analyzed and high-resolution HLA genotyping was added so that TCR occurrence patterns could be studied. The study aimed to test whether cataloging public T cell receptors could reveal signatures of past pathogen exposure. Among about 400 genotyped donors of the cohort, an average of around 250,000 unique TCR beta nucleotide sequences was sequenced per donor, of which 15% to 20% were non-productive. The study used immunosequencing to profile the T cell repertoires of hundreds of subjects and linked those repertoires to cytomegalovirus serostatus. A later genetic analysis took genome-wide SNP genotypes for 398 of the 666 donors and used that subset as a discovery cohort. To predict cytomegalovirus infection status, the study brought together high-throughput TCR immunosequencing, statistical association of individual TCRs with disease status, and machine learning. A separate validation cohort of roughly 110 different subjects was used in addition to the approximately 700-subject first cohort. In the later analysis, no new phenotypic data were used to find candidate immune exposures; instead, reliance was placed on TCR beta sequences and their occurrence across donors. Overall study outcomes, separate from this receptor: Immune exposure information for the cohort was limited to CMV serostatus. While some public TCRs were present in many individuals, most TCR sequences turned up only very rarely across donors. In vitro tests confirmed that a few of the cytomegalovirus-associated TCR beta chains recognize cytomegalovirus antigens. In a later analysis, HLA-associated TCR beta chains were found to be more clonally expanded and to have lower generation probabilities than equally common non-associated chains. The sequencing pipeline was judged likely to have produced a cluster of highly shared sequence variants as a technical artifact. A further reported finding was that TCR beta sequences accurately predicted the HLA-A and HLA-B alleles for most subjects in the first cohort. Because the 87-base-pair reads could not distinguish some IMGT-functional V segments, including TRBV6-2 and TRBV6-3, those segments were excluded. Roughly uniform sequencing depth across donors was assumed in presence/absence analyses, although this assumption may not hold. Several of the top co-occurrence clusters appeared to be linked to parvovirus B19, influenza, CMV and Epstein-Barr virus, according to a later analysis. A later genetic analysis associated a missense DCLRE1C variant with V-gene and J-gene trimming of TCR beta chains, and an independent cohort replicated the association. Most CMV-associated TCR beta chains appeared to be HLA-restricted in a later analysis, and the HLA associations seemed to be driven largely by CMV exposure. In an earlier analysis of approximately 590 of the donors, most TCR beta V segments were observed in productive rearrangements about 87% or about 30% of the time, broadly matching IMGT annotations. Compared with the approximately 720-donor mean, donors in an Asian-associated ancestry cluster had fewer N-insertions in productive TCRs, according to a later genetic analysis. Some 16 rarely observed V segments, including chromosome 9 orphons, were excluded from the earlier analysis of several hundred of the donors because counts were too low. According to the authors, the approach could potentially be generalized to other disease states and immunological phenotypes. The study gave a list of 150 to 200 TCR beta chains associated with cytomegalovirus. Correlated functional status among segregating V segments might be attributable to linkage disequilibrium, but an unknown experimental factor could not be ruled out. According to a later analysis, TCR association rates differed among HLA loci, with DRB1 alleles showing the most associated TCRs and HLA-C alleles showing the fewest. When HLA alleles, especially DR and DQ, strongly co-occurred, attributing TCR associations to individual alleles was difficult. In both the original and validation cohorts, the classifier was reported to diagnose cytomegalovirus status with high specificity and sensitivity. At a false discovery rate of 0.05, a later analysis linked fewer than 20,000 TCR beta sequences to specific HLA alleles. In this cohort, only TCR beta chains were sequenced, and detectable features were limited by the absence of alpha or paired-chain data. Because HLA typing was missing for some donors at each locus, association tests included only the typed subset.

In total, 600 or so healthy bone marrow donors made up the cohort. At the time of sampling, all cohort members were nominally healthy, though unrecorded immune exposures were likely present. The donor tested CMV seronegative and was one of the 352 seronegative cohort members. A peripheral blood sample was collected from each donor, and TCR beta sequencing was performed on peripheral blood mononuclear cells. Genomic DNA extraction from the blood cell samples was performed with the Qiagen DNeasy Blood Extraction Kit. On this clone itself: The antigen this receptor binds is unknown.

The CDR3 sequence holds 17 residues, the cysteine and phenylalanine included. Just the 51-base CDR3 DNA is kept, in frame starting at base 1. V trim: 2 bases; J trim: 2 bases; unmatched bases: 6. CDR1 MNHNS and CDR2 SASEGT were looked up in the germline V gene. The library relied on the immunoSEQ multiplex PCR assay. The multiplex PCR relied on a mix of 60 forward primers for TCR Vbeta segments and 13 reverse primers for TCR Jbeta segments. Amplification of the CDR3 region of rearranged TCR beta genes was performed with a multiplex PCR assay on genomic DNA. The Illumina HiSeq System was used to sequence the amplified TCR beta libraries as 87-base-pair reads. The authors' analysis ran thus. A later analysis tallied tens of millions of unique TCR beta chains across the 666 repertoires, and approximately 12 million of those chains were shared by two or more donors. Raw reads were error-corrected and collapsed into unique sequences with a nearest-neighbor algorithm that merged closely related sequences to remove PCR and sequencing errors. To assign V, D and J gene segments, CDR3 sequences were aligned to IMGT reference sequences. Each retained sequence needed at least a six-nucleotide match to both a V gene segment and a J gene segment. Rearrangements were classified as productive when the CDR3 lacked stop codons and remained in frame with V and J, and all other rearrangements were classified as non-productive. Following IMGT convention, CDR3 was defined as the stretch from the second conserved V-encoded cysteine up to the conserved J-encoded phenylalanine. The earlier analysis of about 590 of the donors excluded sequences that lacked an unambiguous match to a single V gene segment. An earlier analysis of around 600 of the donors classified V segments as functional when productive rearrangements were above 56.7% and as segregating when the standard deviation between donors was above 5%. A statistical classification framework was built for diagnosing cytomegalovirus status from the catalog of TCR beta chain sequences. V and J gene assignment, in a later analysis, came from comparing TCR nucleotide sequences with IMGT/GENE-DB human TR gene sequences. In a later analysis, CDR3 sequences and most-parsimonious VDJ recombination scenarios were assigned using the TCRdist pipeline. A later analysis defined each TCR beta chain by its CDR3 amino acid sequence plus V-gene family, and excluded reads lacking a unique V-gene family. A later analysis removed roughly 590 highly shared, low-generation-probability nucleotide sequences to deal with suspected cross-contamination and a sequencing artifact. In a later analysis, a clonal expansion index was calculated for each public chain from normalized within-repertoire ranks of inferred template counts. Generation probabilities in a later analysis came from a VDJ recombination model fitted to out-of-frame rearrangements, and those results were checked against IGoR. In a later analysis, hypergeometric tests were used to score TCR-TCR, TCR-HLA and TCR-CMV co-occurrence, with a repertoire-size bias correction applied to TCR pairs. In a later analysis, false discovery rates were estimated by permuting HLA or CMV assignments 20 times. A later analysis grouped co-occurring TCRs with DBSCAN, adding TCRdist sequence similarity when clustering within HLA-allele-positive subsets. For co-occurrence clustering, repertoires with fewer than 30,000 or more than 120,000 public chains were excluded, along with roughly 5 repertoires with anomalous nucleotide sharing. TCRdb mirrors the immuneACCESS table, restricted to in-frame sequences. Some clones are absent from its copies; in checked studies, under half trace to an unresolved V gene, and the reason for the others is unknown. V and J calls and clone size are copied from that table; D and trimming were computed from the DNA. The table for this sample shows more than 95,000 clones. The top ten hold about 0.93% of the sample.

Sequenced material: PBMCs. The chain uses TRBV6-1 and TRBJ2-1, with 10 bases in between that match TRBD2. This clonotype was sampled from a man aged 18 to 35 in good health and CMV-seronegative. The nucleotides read TGTGCCAGCAGTGAACTAACTAGCGGGGACGCCTACAATGAGCAGTTCTTC. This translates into CASSELTSGDAYNEQFF.